This T cell receptor (beta chain) derives from a study of shared clonotypes between healthy human individuals (dated by TCRdb to 2020 to 2022). For context, the study as a whole: The cohort comprised two women and a few men aged 18 to 49 years. Per donor, three plates each were used for CD4 naive and CD4 memory, two for CD8 naive, and one for CD8 memory. The study deeply sequenced blood TCR repertoires of about 5 healthy adults to estimate repertoire size and the extent of clonotype sharing between individuals. To increase sequencing depth and limit assay-specific biases, TCR repertoire library preparation and sequencing were carried out by different laboratories using diverse techniques. Leukapheresis yielded between about 0.85 and 9 billion PBMCs per donor.

Reading the germline V gene gives CDR1 ENHRY and CDR2 SYGVKD. From cysteine to phenylalanine, the CDR3 is 16 amino acids long. Only the CDR3 part of the read is kept: 48 bases, read in frame from the first base. Compared with germline, V lacks 3 bases and J lacks 5 bases; bases without a gene match: 9. Remarks on this clone: This receptor's antigen is unknown. Base qualities are not provided; no much larger clone lies one nucleotide away.

CD8 naive samples were CD45RO-negative cells positively selected for CCR7, giving a CD45RA+CCR7+ population that excluded TemRA cells. Donors were healthy HIV-negative adults with no recently reported acute infections or vaccinations. Every donor was a Caucasian adult living in Nashville, Tennessee, USA. Blood was collected by leukapheresis, and PBMCs were isolated by Ficoll-Histopaque density gradient centrifugation and then cryopreserved in liquid nitrogen vapor phase. Analytical flow cytometry was used to check the purity and quantity of each magnetically sorted T cell population. Each sorted fraction had its genomic DNA isolated and then quantified by UV absorbance on a Nanodrop 2000c. The paper's findings and limits, for the study overall: The genetic and exposure-history diversity represented was limited by the small number of donors. About 5% of naive CD4, 3.5% of naive CD8, 2.3% of memory CD4, and about 0.4% of memory CD8 clonotypes were shared across several donors. Compared with non-shared clonotypes, the clonotypes found in all four sorted-subset donors had higher generation probabilities. Sampling was restricted to blood, and TCR repertoires in tissue are likely to differ from TCR repertoires in blood. Estimated clonotype richness was generally larger for naive than for memory subsets. Incomplete sequencing was indicated by rarefaction of sorted-subset datasets, despite the large sequencing depth. Pairwise subsampling indicated that sequencing depth was expected to affect the degree of clonotype sharing among donors.

Using the deep immunoSEQ assay, TCR CDR3 regions were amplified from genomic DNA by multiplex PCR. Extracted genomic DNA from each cell subset was spread evenly across all wells of several immunoSEQ 96-well plates, with each plate serving as a replicate. For sorted subsets, around 0.2 ug of genomic DNA, equivalent to some 30,000 T cell genomes, went into each replicate PCR. Purified libraries were measured with a Qubit 3.0 fluorometer, size-checked on a Bioanalyzer 2100, and measured again with the KAPA Library Quantification kit. Every immunoSEQ 96-well plate was sequenced on a separate single-read 150-cycle Illumina NextSeq 550 flow cell. The paper's processing steps were these. Because only junctional sequences without quality scores were contained in the immunoSEQ output, filtering matching that applied to full-length reads could not be performed. To assign V/J genes and CDR3, sequences were annotated against IMGT germline references using PyIR, a Python wrapper for IgBLAST v1.9. Any read was removed if the V/J assignment was weak (E-value above 1e-6), the CDR3 was missing, or the read contained stop codons, out-of-frame junctions, or ambiguous translated residues. A V3J clonotype was defined by an identical inferred V gene, J gene, and CDR3 amino acid sequence. Percentage overlap between repertoires was calculated by dividing the number of shared unique clonotypes by the size of the smaller repertoire. Repertoire richness was assessed with RTK rarefaction, the Chao1 estimator, and Recon v2.1 estimates of unobserved clonotypes. For all TCRbeta clonotypes obtained by the gDNA method from several donors, generation probabilities were computed with OLGA. TCRdb's version of the immuneACCESS table is confined to in-frame rearrangements and falls short of the full clone set. An unresolved V gene accounts for under half of the shortfall where checked; the remainder is of unknown origin. V and J calls and clone size follow that table, whereas D and trimming were derived from the DNA. A total of about 2 million clones appear in this sample, over 85% of them only once. Around 1.2% of the sample is in the top ten clones.

The rearranged segments are TRBV10-3 and TRBJ2-3; 9 bases in the middle match TRBD2. The clonotype was recovered from a man between 18 and 35 years old in good health. The sequenced sample consisted of naive CD8+ T cells sorted from blood. What the cell subset or site label conveys for this sample: CD45RA+CCR7+. The DNA sequence follows: TGTGCCATCAGTGAAATAAAAGGGCGGGAGGGAGATACGCAGTATTTT. This encodes CAISEIKGREGDTQYF.